The clone carrying this T cell receptor beta chain was detected only a few times. The CDR3 is made up of 14 amino acids. The germline gives CDR1 SGHTA, CDR2 FQGNSA. V shed 4 bases and J shed 6 bases, with 12 bases lying between them. The data originate from a study of identical twins. Via MiXCR, TCRdb re-called the 5' RACE reads, giving one row per CDR3 protein. Altogether about 570,000 distinct CDR3 sequences are present, around a tenth being singletons, with the ten largest covering approximately 3%. These data were likewise used in another study, on yellow fever vaccine responses in identical twins.

The sample was PBMCs. The chain has TRBV7-2 and TRBJ2-2; D is possibly TRBD2 (5 bases). The receptor comes from a young woman in good health. CDR3 DNA sequence: TGTGCCAGCAGCTCACTGGGGAGCCCCGGGGAGCTGTTTTTT. This encodes CASSSLGSPGELFF.